The 10 T cell receptor beta chains presented below share a single source sample, sequenced in a study of cytomegalovirus exposure and HLA in healthy donors. PCR used 60 Vbeta primers and 13 Jbeta primers. The protocol was immunoSEQ multiplex PCR, while the TCRdb copy is restricted to in-frame clones and leaves out a portion. The sample holds about 110,000 clones; under 80% are singletons and the top ten take roughly 8%. Sequenced input: PBMCs. The receptors were gathered from a woman between 50 and 59 years old in good health and CMV-seropositive.

This chain connects TRBV30 to TRBJ1-1; no clear D gene. V dropped 2 bases and J dropped 3 bases, with 22 bases sitting between them. The germline V gene encodes CDR1 GTSNPN and CDR2 SVGIG (reference sequence). This CDR3 is built from 17 residues. CDR3 loop: CAWSPSETELFDTEAFF. CDR3 coding DNA: TGTGCCTGGAGTCCTTCCGAGACGGAGCTTTTTGACACTGAAGCTTTCTTT.

The CDR3 loop reads CASSREDGYTF. The CDR3 region has the DNA TGTGCCAGCAGCCGGGAGGATGGCTACACCTTC. The rearrangement links TRBV7-9 to TRBJ1-2; D remains unclear. The CDR3 is made up of 11 amino acids. The germline V and J ends were trimmed by 5 bases and 6 bases, with 7 bases remaining between them. Per germline, CDR1 SEHNR and CDR2 FQNEAQ (reference sequence).

The chain joins TRBV29-1 to TRBJ2-5; the D is unclear. V lost 6 bases, J lost 1 base, and 15 bases lay in between. Germline-derived CDR1 and CDR2 are SQVTM and ANQGSEA. This CDR3 is built from 14 residues. CDR3 bases: TGCAGCGTCACCGGATGGAGCTCCCAAGAGACCCAGTACTTC. Amino acid sequence: CSVTGWSSQETQYF.

CDR3 residues: CAISESTGTDTQYF. DNA of the CDR3: TGTGCCATCAGTGAGTCGACAGGCACAGATACGCAGTATTTT. This chain uses TRBV10-3 with TRBJ2-3, with D tentatively TRBD1 (5 bases). Per the germline V gene, CDR1 is ENHRY and CDR2 is SYGVKD. This CDR3 has 14 amino acids. V shed 0 bases and J shed 1 base, with 5 bases lying between them.

The chain is built from TRBV6-5 and TRBJ2-7, with 7 positions matching TRBD1. V shed 7 bases, J shed 7 bases, and the junction held 10 bases outside the gene matches. Germline V CDR1 and CDR2: MNHEY, SVGAGI. The CDR3 is made up of 13 amino acids. The CDR3 nucleotides read TGTGCCAGCAACCCGACAGGGAAAAGGGAGCAGTACTTC. Translating it yields CASNPTGKREQYF.

The CDR3 sequence: CASSASGGSQETQYF. The CDR3, as DNA: TGTGCCAGCAGTGCTAGCGGGGGCAGCCAAGAGACCCAGTACTTC. The chain couples TRBV25-1 to TRBJ2-5; 10 nucleotides agree with TRBD2. The CDR3 covers 15 residues. Germline V gene sequence: CDR1 MGHDK, CDR2 SYGVNS. V was clipped by 4 bases and J by 1 base; unmatched bases: 3. The entire variable domain, with the rest obtained from reference TRBV25-1 and TRBJ2-5, is as follows: EADIYQTPRYLVIGTGKKITLECSQTMGHDKMYWYQQDPGMELHLIHYSYGVNSTEKGDLSSESTVSRIRTEHFPLTLESARPSHTSQYLCASSASGGSQETQYFGPGTRLLVL.

The chain combines TRBV2 with TRBJ2-7; unclear D gene. Deletions cut 3 bases from V and 2 bases from J, with 8 bases between. This CDR3 is 13 amino acids long. The germline gives CDR1 SNHLY, CDR2 FYNNEI. Written as DNA, the CDR3 is TGTGCCAGCAGTGAGTCCGGTACCTACGAGCAGTACTTC. This sequence encodes CASSESGTYEQYF.

V is TRBV5-3 and J is TRBJ2-1; D is possibly TRBD2 (5 bases). TRBV5-3 is designated an ORF whose function remains uncertain. Trimming cost V 5 bases and J 0 bases, with 18 bases left between them. The CDR3 totals 17 residues. CDR3 residues: CARRASQRRSSYNEQFF. CDR3 coding DNA: TGTGCCAGAAGGGCTAGCCAAAGGCGGAGCTCCTACAATGAGCAGTTCTTC.

This chain joins TRBV5-6 and TRBJ1-2, with 7 positions matching TRBD1. The CDR3 is 15 amino acids. V was clipped by 0 bases and J by 8 bases; unmatched bases: 10. Germline V gene sequence: CDR1 SGHDT, CDR2 YYEEEE. The DNA of the CDR3 is TGTGCCAGCAGCTTGGGGGCACGGGACAGTGAAGGCTACACCTTC. Translated, it gives CASSLGARDSEGYTF.

This clone was seen more than once but under ten times. The chain employs TRBV5-1 and TRBJ1-2; possibly TRBD1 for D (5 bases). V dropped 0 bases and J dropped 7 bases, with 19 bases sitting between them. Germline assignment: CDR1 SGHRS and CDR2 YFSETQ. This CDR3 spans 16 amino acids. CDR3 nucleotides: TGCGCCAGCAGCTTGGCCTCGGCGACAGTGACCTGTGGCTACACCTTC. The encoded protein is CASSLASATVTCGYTF.